A selection of T cell receptor beta chains follows, all from one sample in a study of T cells after somatic rescue of genetic block. Some clones are missing from TCRdb's copy, which holds only in-frame ones; the method was immunoSEQ multiplex PCR. The sample shows 110,000 or so clones, about nine tenths of them seen only once. The specimen sequenced was peripheral blood mononuclear cells (PBMCs). The source of these receptors is a woman aged 18-29 years. CDR3s include the opening cysteine and the closing phenylalanine or tryptophan. The D gene is left open where the match is weak. The size field is filled for only some rows; it gives once, few, many or a size class.

size: -; D: TRBD1; V: TRBV6-5; J: TRBJ1-1; CDR3: CASSYGQGGNTEAFF; DNA: TGTGCCAGCAGTTACGGGCAGGGGGGAAACACTGAAGCTTTCTTT
size: -; D: -; V: TRBV9; J: TRBJ2-1; CDR3: CASSVAGAGYNEQFF; DNA: TGTGCCAGCAGCGTAGCAGGGGCTGGCTACAATGAGCAGTTCTTC
size: -; D: TRBD1; V: TRBV7-6; J: TRBJ1-2; CDR3: CASSNSLTGGGYTF; DNA: TGTGCCAGCAGTAACAGCCTTACAGGGGGCGGCTACACCTTC
size: -; D: TRBD2; V: TRBV11-2; J: TRBJ2-7; CDR3: CASSQKGRVLNYEQYF; DNA: TGTGCCAGCAGCCAAAAGGGGAGGGTACTCAACTACGAGCAGTACTTC
size: -; D: -; V: TRBV2; J: TRBJ2-7; CDR3: CASSEVQGYEQYF; DNA: TGTGCCAGCAGTGAAGTTCAGGGCTACGAGCAGTACTTC
size: once; D: -; V: TRBV28; J: TRBJ2-3; CDR3: CASSSYTDTQYF; DNA: TGTGCCAGCAGTTCTTACACAGATACGCAGTATTTT
size: -; D: -; V: TRBV7-9; J: TRBJ1-1; CDR3: CASSFLGAPEAFF; DNA: TGTGCCAGCAGCTTTTTAGGGGCCCCTGAAGCTTTCTTT
size: -; D: TRBD2; V: TRBV7-6; J: TRBJ2-1; CDR3: CASSARGSGDHNEQFF; DNA: TGTGCCAGCAGCGCCCGAGGTAGCGGGGACCACAATGAGCAGTTCTTC
size: -; D: TRBD1; V: TRBV9; J: TRBJ1-2; CDR3: CASSARQGNYGYTF; DNA: TGTGCCAGCAGCGCCCGACAGGGGAACTATGGCTACACCTTC
size: -; D: TRBD1; V: TRBV9; J: TRBJ2-7; CDR3: CASSPGTDPLYEQYF; DNA: TGTGCCAGCAGCCCGGGGACAGATCCTCTTTACGAGCAGTACTTC
size: -; D: TRBD2; V: TRBV7-2; J: TRBJ2-5; CDR3: CASSLALPGSPSGNQETQYF; DNA: TGTGCCAGCAGCTTAGCGCTTCCGGGTTCGCCTAGCGGAAATCAAGAGACCCAGTACTTC
size: -; D: TRBD2; V: TRBV5-1; J: TRBJ2-7; CDR3: CASSQTSGGLFSYEQYF; DNA: TGCGCCAGCAGCCAGACTAGCGGGGGCCTCTTCTCCTACGAGCAGTACTTC
size: -; D: -; V: TRBV7-8; J: TRBJ2-7; CDR3: CAGGLRRDEQYF; DNA: TGTGCCGGGGGACTTAGAAGAGACGAGCAGTACTTC
size: -; D: TRBD1; V: TRBV5-1; J: TRBJ1-2; CDR3: CASSLIWTGGPNYGYTF; DNA: TGCGCCAGCAGCCTCATTTGGACAGGGGGACCAAACTATGGCTACACCTTC
size: -; D: TRBD2; V: TRBV9; J: TRBJ2-3; CDR3: CASSLLAGGDTDTQYF; DNA: TGTGCCAGCAGCTTACTAGCGGGCGGGGACACAGATACGCAGTATTTT